The 7 T cell receptor beta chains below were found in one sample sequenced in a study of siplizumab effects on memory and regulatory T cells. Libraries were prepared by immunoSEQ multiplex PCR; TCRdb keeps only in-frame clonotypes and omits some of them. The repertoire includes 70,000 to 95,000 clones, around 89% of them detected once, and over 12% sits in the top ten. The source material was CD4+ T cells sorted from blood. The origin of the receptors is a human donor in good health.

CDR3 DNA sequence: TGTGCCATTACCGGGACGGGTAGCACTGAAGCTTTCTTT. This translates into CAITGTGSTEAFF. The gene calls are TRBV10-3 and TRBJ1-1, with a tentative D call TRBD1 (5 bases). V lost 9 bases to trimming and J lost 4 bases, with 15 bases between them. The CDR3 extends over 13 amino acids. Looked up from germline, CDR1 is ENHRY and CDR2 is SYGVKD.

The V call is TRBV27, the J call TRBJ2-7; TRBD1 might be the D (7 bases). This CDR3 is 15 amino acids long. CDR1 and CDR2 (germline): MNHEY, SMNVEV (reference sequence). The V and J ends lost 5 bases and 0 bases respectively, with 14 bases between them. The CDR3 loop is CASSPWGDSSYEQYF. CDR3 in DNA: TGTGCCAGCAGTCCATGGGGGGACAGCTCCTACGAGCAGTACTTC.

The chain carries TRBV5-1 and TRBJ2-1; D is unresolved. The CDR3 runs 14 residues. Germline CDR1 and CDR2: SGHRS and YFSETQ. V was shortened by 2 bases and J by 7 bases, with 13 bases between the two germline ends. As DNA, the CDR3 is TGCGCCAGCAGCTTACTAACCGTGGGGAATGAGCAGTTCTTC. This gives the protein CASSLLTVGNEQFF. The full variable domain, in which reference TRBV5-1 and TRBJ2-1 provide the parts outside the CDR3, is KAGVTQTPRYLIKTRGQQVTLSCSPISGHRSVSWYQQTPGQGLQFLFEYFSETQRNKGNFPGRFSGRQFSNSRSEMNVSTLELGDSALYLCASSLLTVGNEQFFGPGTRLTVL.

V gene TRBV9 combines with J gene TRBJ2-3, with D perhaps TRBD2 (6 bases). With 3 bases removed from V and 5 bases from J, the gap between germline ends came to 10 bases. Germline V CDR1 and CDR2: SGDLS, YYNGEE. This CDR3 is 13 amino acids long. In nucleotides, the CDR3 is TGTGCCAGCAGCGGGAGGGCCGGAGATACGCAGTATTTT. This gives the protein CASSGRAGDTQYF.

CDR3 in amino acids: CAISPRSHTEAFF. CDR3 DNA sequence: TGTGCCATCAGTCCAAGATCGCACACTGAAGCTTTCTTT. The genes are TRBV10-3 and TRBJ1-1; no reliable D call. CDR1 is ENHRY, CDR2 SYGVKD, per germline. The germline V and J ends were trimmed by 5 bases and 3 bases, with 10 bases remaining between them. The length of the CDR3 is 13 residues.

The rearrangement uses TRBV13 and TRBJ2-1; 14 positions match TRBD2. Trimming cost V 4 bases and J 5 bases; bases outside gene matches: 16. CDR3 size: 20 residues. Germline-derived CDR1 and CDR2 are PRHDT and FYEKMQ (reference sequence). The CDR3 nucleotides are TGTGCCAGCAGCTCAACCCCGGACCGACTAGCGGGAGGGAAAGACAATGAGCAGTTCTTC. Translated, it gives CASSSTPDRLAGGKDNEQFF. The variable domain in full, with the rest retrieved from reference TRBV13 and TRBJ2-1, is AAGVIQSPRHLIKEKRETATLKCYPIPRHDTVYWYQQGPGQDPQFLISFYEKMQSDKGSIPDRFSAQQFSDYHSELNMSSLELGDSALYFCASSSTPDRLAGGKDNEQFFGPGTRLTVL.

The CDR3 coding sequence is TGTGCCAGCAGCTTGACCTCGGGCTCCTACGAGCAGTACTTC. It yields the protein CASSLTSGSYEQYF. The V and J genes are TRBV7-2 and TRBJ2-7; D is ambiguous. CDR3 length: 14 amino acids. From germline, CDR1 is SGHTA and CDR2 FQGNSA. V lost 3 bases and J lost 0, with 9 bases in between.